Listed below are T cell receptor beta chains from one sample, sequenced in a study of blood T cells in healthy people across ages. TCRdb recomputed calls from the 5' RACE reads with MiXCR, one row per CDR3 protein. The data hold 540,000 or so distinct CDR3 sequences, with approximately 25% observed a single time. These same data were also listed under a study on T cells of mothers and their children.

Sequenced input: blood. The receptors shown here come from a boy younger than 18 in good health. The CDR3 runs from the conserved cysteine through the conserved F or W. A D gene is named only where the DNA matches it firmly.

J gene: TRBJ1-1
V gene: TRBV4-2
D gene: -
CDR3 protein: CASSQDIRGWTEAFF

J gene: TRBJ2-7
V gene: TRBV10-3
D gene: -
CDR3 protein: CAISAGQTYEQYF

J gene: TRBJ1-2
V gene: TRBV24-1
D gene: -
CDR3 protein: CATRATDANYGYTF

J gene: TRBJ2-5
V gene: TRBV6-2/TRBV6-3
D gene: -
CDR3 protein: CASTGSKEGRETQYF

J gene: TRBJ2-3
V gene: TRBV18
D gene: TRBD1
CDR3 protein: CASSPGTGTGELTTDTQYF

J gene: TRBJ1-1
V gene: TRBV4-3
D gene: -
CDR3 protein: CASSRGPQTMNTEAFF

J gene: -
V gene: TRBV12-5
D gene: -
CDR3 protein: CASAVGGSETQYF

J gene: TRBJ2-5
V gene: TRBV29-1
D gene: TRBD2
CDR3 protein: CSVSGGNQETQYF

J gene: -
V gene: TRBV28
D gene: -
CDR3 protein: CAAQEGQTFYEQYF

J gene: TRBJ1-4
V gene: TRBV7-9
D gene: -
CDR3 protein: CASSLAAQYEKLFF

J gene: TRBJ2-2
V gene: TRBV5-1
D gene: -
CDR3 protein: CASSFDTGELFF

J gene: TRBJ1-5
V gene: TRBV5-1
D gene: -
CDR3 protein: CASRQGPDPEPQHF

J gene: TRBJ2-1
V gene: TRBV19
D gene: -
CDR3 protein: CASRSGVHYNEQFF

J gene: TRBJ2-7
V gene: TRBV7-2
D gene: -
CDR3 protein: CASSLAQGTHEQYF

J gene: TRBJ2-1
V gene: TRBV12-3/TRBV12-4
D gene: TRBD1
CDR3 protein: CASSFQGAGEQFF

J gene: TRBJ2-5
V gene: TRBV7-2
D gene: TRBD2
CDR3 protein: CASSLSAGGGETQYF

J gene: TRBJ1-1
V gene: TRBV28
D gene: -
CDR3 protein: CASSGPQNTEAFF

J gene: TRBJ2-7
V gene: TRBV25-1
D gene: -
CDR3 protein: CASSEVRNYEQYF

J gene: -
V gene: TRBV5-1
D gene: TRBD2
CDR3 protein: CASSLSHSGRYEQYF

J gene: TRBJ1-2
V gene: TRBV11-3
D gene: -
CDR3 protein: CASSAQQEPHYGYTF

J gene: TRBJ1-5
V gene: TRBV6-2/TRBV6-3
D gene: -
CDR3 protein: CASSYVGRVWQPQHF

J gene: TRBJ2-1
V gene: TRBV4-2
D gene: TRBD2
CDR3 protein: CASSQDGTSAHNEQFF

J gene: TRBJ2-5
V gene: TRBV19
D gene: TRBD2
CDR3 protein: CATGLAGGQETQYF

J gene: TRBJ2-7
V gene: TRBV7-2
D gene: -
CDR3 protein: CASSVTPTSMYEQYF

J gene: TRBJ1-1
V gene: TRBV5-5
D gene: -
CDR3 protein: CASSFSPGTEAFF

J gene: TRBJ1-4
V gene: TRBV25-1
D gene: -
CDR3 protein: CASSLSGAATNEKLFF

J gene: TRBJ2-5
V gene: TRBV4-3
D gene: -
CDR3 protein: CASSQENRDQETQYF

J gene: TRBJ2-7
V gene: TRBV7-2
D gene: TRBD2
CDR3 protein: CASSTRSGGAYEQYF

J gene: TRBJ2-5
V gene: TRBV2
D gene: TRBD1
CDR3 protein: CASSGDSKETQYF

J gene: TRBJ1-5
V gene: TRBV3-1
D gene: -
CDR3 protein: CASSQGKGKQPQHF